This T cell receptor (beta chain) is drawn from a study of Graves' ophthalmopathy and Graves' hyperthyroidism (dated by TCRdb to the late 2010s). For context, the study as a whole: Peripheral blood was collected at initial diagnosis, before any treatment. An independent validation cohort comprised around 19 hyperthyroidism patients and about 16 patients who later progressed from hyperthyroidism to ophthalmopathy. To tell Graves' ophthalmopathy apart from Graves' hyperthyroidism, and to predict which patients would progress to ophthalmopathy, the study relied on TCR beta repertoire signatures. In total, 135 blood samples were TCR-sequenced: 43 ophthalmopathy, some 72 hyperthyroidism and about 17 hyperthyroidism-to-ophthalmopathy patients. To explore V-J signatures that separate ophthalmopathy from hyperthyroidism, a discovery set of fewer than 110 patients was enrolled, consisting of 43 with ophthalmopathy and some 59 with stable hyperthyroidism. Following sampling, methimazole starting at 30 mg daily was administered to hyperthyroidism patients, and high-dose intravenous methylprednisolone was administered to ophthalmopathy patients. The approximately 100 discovery patients were randomly split 7:3 into training and test sets. In roughly 6 hyperthyroidism patients, T-cell repertoires of thyroid tissue and blood were compared.

This clonotype has just a few counts. Its antigen target is currently unknown. It has no much larger one-base neighbor in the sample; base qualities were not kept. The germline V gene yields MNHNS for CDR1 and SASEGT for CDR2. Its CDR3 holds 17 amino acids, cysteine through phenylalanine. Only the CDR3 DNA stays, 51 bases, in frame from base 1. Trimming removed 2 bases from V and 0 bases from J, leaving 14 bases between the germline ends. TCR beta CDR3 regions were amplified from RNA transcripts for repertoire sequencing. The first round of RT-PCR was done with HTBI primers and the Qiagen OneStep RT-PCR kit, and was followed by a second round of multiplex PCR, then size selection and purification. Libraries were sequenced paired-end with 100 bp reads on an Illumina HiSeq2000. The study's processing was this. SOAPnuke was used to process the reads, removing any read that contained adapters or uncalled bases, had a mean Phred below 15, or lacked an exact match to the constant primer or identifier. COPE v1.2.5 was used to merge high-quality paired reads. Clonotypes were defined as unique nucleotide sequences and were aligned to IMGT TRB V, D and J references using MiTCR v1.1. The analysis was limited to V-J combinations with a frequency above 0.0001, which together covered roughly 99% of the repertoires. For each V-J combination, a TCR clonal expansion and chaos score was defined as the ratio of F50 clonal expansion to chaos observed in the TCRdist matrix. Features were reduced by Welch's t-statistics and random forest to 10 to 15 V-J combinations, which fed a naive Bayes classifier. The similarity between thyroid and blood repertoires was quantified using the Morisita-Horn index. The public reads were reprocessed in TCRdb via fastp at Q25 and MiXCR, keeping in-frame beta chains. Rows are combined by CDR3 protein, so each entry shows the most common genes and DNA. The V and J calls were determined by TCRdb, not by the authors. This sample is represented by roughly 610,000 distinct CDR3 sequences; approximately 21% of them were singletons. Of the sample, approximately 6.5% is held by the ten largest clones.

Summary of the overall study and its limitations: In validation, the model predicted ophthalmopathy progression with about 70% sensitivity and less than 80% specificity; around twelve predicted patients were CT-confirmed with GO in a median of roughly 6.8 months. The 13-signature model separated ophthalmopathy from stable hyperthyroidism with 85% to 90% sensitivity and 81% to 82% specificity in cross-validation, and 80%/75% in the test set. Most expanded thyroid clonotypes with frequency above 0.001 were also detected in blood, suggesting blood repertoires may reflect the thyroid immune response. No statistical method was used to set the sample size in advance, and the investigators knew which group each participant was assigned to.

A patient counted as having stable hyperthyroidism if there was no progression to ophthalmopathy within 18 months of follow-up. Patients with hyperthyroidism were aged 18 to 65 years, had been newly diagnosed, and had a disease duration of less than 2 months. Patients were excluded if they had other autoimmune diseases, uncontrolled infections, pregnancy or lactation. Clinical symptoms, serum thyroxine, TRAb, thyroid ultrasound and orbital computed tomography formed the basis of the diagnosis. PBMCs were isolated from about 10 ml of fresh peripheral blood by Ficoll-Paque density gradient centrifugation. Total RNA was extracted using Trizol reagent, and RNA quality was checked on an Agilent 2100 Bioanalyzer.

Material: peripheral blood. This TCR was sampled from a woman younger than 35 with stable Graves' hyperthyroidism. Some clones in this sample may be carry-over from other donors' samples. Donor details come from another sample of the same person, matched by shared clones. The chain links TRBV6-1 with TRBJ2-4; confidence is insufficient to name the D gene. The DNA is as follows: TGTGCCAGCAGTGAAACTGGACCTATTATAGCCAAAAACATTCAGTACTTC. It translates as CASSETGPIIAKNIQYF.